This TCR beta chain was sequenced for a study of response to subunit inactivated influenza vaccine (dated by TCRdb to 2016 to 2019). For context, the study as a whole: The study used deep quantitative T cell receptor repertoire profiling to track responses to a trivalent subunit inactivated influenza vaccine. The full study reports these points: The authors proposed that each seasonal influenza vaccination may bring in only a limited number of new T cells.

With respect to this clonotype: Its target antigen remains unknown. Qualities for individual bases were not recorded, and no much larger clone is one base off.

Library preparation was by RT-PCR. Instrument used: Illumina HiSeq 2500. Using fastp at Q25 and MiXCR, TCRdb reprocessed the public reads and kept productive beta chains. Entries that share a CDR3 protein sequence are merged under the most common genes and DNA. The sample yields approximately 170,000 distinct CDR3 sequences; 10% to 15% were counted once. The ten largest clonotypes hold 25% to 30% of the sample. Between the V and J ends, shortened by 6 bases and 12 bases respectively, the junction contains 12 bases. The CDR3, cysteine through phenylalanine, is 11 amino acids long. The read is trimmed to its CDR3 DNA, 33 bases read in frame from base 1. As encoded in the germline V gene, CDR1 is SGHAT while CDR2 is FQNNGV. This sample was also put to use in a study of T cells expressing NK-cell markers. As that second paper reports: The TCR beta cDNA libraries were made using 5'RACE template switching, a step that added both a universal primer site and unique molecular identifiers. TCR beta-chain repertoires were profiled in sorted CD3+CD56+NKG2C+, CD3+CD56+NKG2C- and CD3+CD56-NKG2C+ T-cell subsets from several donors. Seven of the eight sequenced donors were HCMV-seropositive and one was HCMV-seronegative. In several experiments an anti-gammadeltaTCR antibody was added to restrict sorting to alphabetaTCR-expressing T cells. In six or seven donors, the dominant CD3+CD56+NKG2C+ clonotypes ranked among the top 10 CD8+ clonotypes, making up 1.0-7.0% of CD8+ T cells. Those dominant clonotypes were again the most abundant among CD3+CD56-NKG2C+ cells in a few donors, at about 28.3-65%. It remained unclear whether the expanded NKG2C-expressing T cell clones were specific for HCMV antigens. Randomly selected healthy volunteers, three men and five women, were used as the eight sequenced donors. A commercial ELISA kit detecting HCMV-specific IgG in serum was used to determine HCMV serostatus. Ficoll density gradient centrifugation was used to isolate peripheral blood mononuclear cells from blood. Magnetic immunoseparation with Miltenyi isolation kits was used to isolate CD4+ and CD8+ T cells from PBMC. Synthesis of cDNA was primed from the TCR beta constant segment and was followed by two consecutive PCR amplification steps. The libraries were sequenced on Illumina HiSeq 2000/2500, MiSeq or NextSeq, producing 2 x 150 bp reads. MIGEC was used to demultiplex reads and group the reads by UMI, and MiTCR was used to assemble and quantify clonotypes. To exclude erroneous sequences, only TCR cDNA sequences supported by at least two reads were retained. The tcR package was used for downstream repertoire analysis, with clonotypes matched between fractions based on CDR3 nucleotide sequence plus V segment. VDJmatch was used to annotate antigen specificity against VDJdb, with one amino acid substitution allowed in CDR3.

The chain is encoded by TRBV11-2 joined to TRBJ2-1; the best D guess is TRBD1, with 6 bases matching. The input for sequencing was CD8+ T cells sorted from PBMCs, taken 11 to 12 days after vaccination. This receptor was identified in a man aged 50 to 60 who received an inactivated influenza vaccine. Donor details come from another sample of the same person, matched by shared clones. The nucleotide sequence is given as TGTGCCAGCAGTACAGGGAACAGGCAGTTCTTC. Its protein reads: CASSTGNRQFF.